A selection of T cell receptor beta chains follows, all from one sample in a study of cytotoxic CD8 clonotypes in ibrutinib-treated CLL. Generated by immunoSEQ multiplex PCR, the TCRdb table keeps only in-frame clones and is missing some. The sample gives 300,000 to 350,000 clones, more than 65% of which show up once; over 5% is in the top ten. Sequenced material: PBMCs, taken before ibrutinib treatment. Receptors originate from a human donor with chronic lymphocytic leukemia. Both conserved end residues are part of each CDR3. A D gene is named only where the DNA matches it firmly. The size entry is marked missing in some rows and otherwise reads once, few, many or a size class.

J,D,size,V,length,CDR3,DNA
TRBJ1-5,-,once,TRBV21-1,16,CASSKNGPQFYQPQHF,TGTGCCAGCAGCAAAAATGGCCCGCAATTTTATCAGCCCCAGCATTTT
TRBJ2-7,TRBD1,-,TRBV5-1,14,CASKPWGQNYEQYF,TGCGCCAGCAAACCATGGGGACAGAATTACGAGCAGTACTTC
TRBJ2-5,-,-,TRBV2,13,CASSEIGAQTQYF,TGTGCCAGCAGTGAAATCGGTGCGCAGACCCAGTACTTC
TRBJ2-7,-,-,TRBV28,14,CASSAQEGVREQYF,TGTGCCAGCAGTGCGCAGGAAGGGGTGAGGGAGCAGTACTTC
TRBJ1-4,-,-,TRBV6-5,14,CASKTGSTNEKLFF,TGTGCCAGCAAAACAGGGTCAACTAATGAAAAACTGTTTTTT
TRBJ2-7,TRBD2,-,TRBV19,14,CASSYSSGTYEQYF,TGTGCCAGTAGTTACTCGAGCGGGACCTACGAGCAGTACTTC
TRBJ2-2,-,-,TRBV11-2,16,CASSLVGAANTGELFF,TGTGCCAGCAGCTTAGTAGGGGCCGCGAACACCGGGGAGCTGTTTTTT
TRBJ2-7,TRBD2,-,TRBV27,17,CASTYERTSGRVNEQYF,TGTGCCAGCACATACGAACGGACTAGCGGGAGGGTCAACGAGCAGTACTTC
TRBJ2-7,-,-,TRBV10-3,15,CAISEPRTPDYEQYF,TGTGCCATCAGTGAGCCGAGGACCCCCGACTACGAGCAGTACTTC
TRBJ2-5,-,-,TRBV9,15,CASSVVAGGQETQYF,TGTGCCAGCAGCGTAGTGGCAGGGGGGCAAGAGACCCAGTACTTC
TRBJ1-2,-,-,TRBV15,13,CATSRRRIDGYTF,TGTGCCACCAGCAGAAGGAGAATTGATGGCTACACCTTC
TRBJ2-3,-,-,TRBV7-9,17,CASRGGLTGWDTDTQYF,TGTGCCAGCAGAGGGGGACTTACAGGTTGGGACACAGATACGCAGTATTTT
TRBJ1-1,-,-,TRBV14,14,CASSPSLGGVEAFF,TGTGCCAGCAGCCCTTCCTTAGGGGGGGTCGAAGCTTTCTTT
TRBJ2-2,-,-,TRBV15,14,CATSTRHLTGELFF,TGTGCCACCAGCACCCGACACCTCACCGGGGAGCTGTTTTTT
TRBJ2-7,-,-,TRBV15,12,CATSRPNYEQYF,TGTGCCACCAGCAGACCAAACTACGAGCAGTACTTC
TRBJ2-5,TRBD1,-,TRBV5-1,15,CASSDPGQGGETQYF,TGCGCCAGCAGCGACCCGGGACAGGGGGGGGAGACCCAGTACTTC
TRBJ2-1,-,-,TRBV30,14,CAWSRGGSYNEQFF,TGTGCCTGGAGTCGTGGCGGATCCTACAATGAGCAGTTCTTC
TRBJ2-5,TRBD2,-,TRBV19,13,CASSIGRRETQYF,TGTGCCAGTTCAATCGGGAGGCGAGAGACCCAGTACTTC
TRBJ2-7,-,-,TRBV25-1,14,CASSEWRVTYEQYF,TGTGCCAGCAGTGAATGGAGGGTTACCTACGAGCAGTACTTC
TRBJ2-5,-,few,TRBV27,13,CASSEGRGETQYF,TGTGCCAGCAGTGAGGGACGCGGAGAGACCCAGTACTTC
TRBJ1-4,-,-,TRBV5-1,14,CASSSQGDNEKLFF,TGCGCCAGCAGCTCACAGGGTGATAATGAAAAACTGTTTTTT
TRBJ1-2,-,-,TRBV19,12,CARETGDNGYTF,TGTGCCAGGGAAACAGGCGATAACGGCTACACCTTC
TRBJ2-7,TRBD1,-,TRBV6-6,14,CASSYGTDTYEQYF,TGTGCCAGCAGTTACGGGACAGACACCTACGAGCAGTACTTC
TRBJ2-1,-,-,TRBV7-9,16,CASRIAEGGPNNEQFF,TGTGCCAGCAGAATAGCGGAGGGAGGACCGAACAATGAGCAGTTCTTC
TRBJ2-5,TRBD2,-,TRBV9,17,CASSTGGSSGRGETQYF,TGTGCCAGCAGCACGGGGGGGTCTAGCGGGAGGGGAGAGACCCAGTACTTC
TRBJ2-1,TRBD2,-,TRBV11-2,15,CASSPGLAGANEQFF,TGTGCCAGCAGCCCCGGACTAGCGGGAGCTAATGAGCAGTTCTTC
TRBJ1-2,-,many,TRBV4-3,19,CASSLRFRGRVIGNYGYTF,TGCGCCAGCAGCTTACGTTTCAGGGGCAGGGTAATTGGAAACTATGGCTACACCTTC
TRBJ1-2,-,-,TRBV9,14,CASSHETLLDGYTF,TGTGCCAGCAGCCACGAGACACTCTTGGATGGCTACACCTTC
TRBJ2-3,TRBD2,-,TRBV10-3,15,CATVASGSATDTQYF,TGTGCCACCGTAGCTAGCGGGAGTGCTACAGATACGCAGTATTTT
TRBJ2-1,-,-,TRBV5-4,13,CASSIEGYNEQFF,TGTGCCAGCAGCATCGAGGGGTACAATGAGCAGTTCTTC
TRBJ2-1,-,few,TRBV6-5,15,CASSLEGSPYNEQFF,TGTGCCAGCAGTTTGGAGGGGTCCCCCTACAATGAGCAGTTCTTC
TRBJ1-1,-,-,TRBV2,14,CASSEPRFSAEAFF,TGTGCCAGCAGTGAACCACGGTTCTCAGCTGAAGCTTTCTTT
TRBJ1-1,TRBD1,-,TRBV27,15,CASRRLGGQASEAFF,TGTGCCAGCAGACGACTAGGGGGACAGGCGAGTGAAGCTTTCTTT
TRBJ2-5,-,few,TRBV7-2,14,CASSFPAEVETQYF,TGTGCCAGCAGCTTTCCGGCCGAGGTAGAGACCCAGTACTTC
TRBJ2-1,-,-,TRBV29-1,11,CSVSRGNEQFF,TGCAGCGTTTCGCGAGGGAATGAGCAGTTCTTC
TRBJ2-1,-,-,TRBV14,16,CASSQEPGHSYNEQFF,TGTGCCAGCAGCCAAGAGCCGGGGCACTCCTACAATGAGCAGTTCTTC
TRBJ2-1,-,-,TRBV4-3,14,CASSLGISYNEQFF,TGCGCCAGCAGCCTAGGAATCTCCTACAATGAGCAGTTCTTC
TRBJ2-7,-,-,TRBV5-6,17,CASSWDRTGVVSYEQYF,TGTGCCAGCAGCTGGGACAGAACGGGGGTTGTCTCCTACGAGCAGTACTTC
TRBJ2-1,-,-,TRBV7-9,16,CASSPRSSPYYNEQFF,TGTGCCAGCAGCCCACGAAGCTCGCCGTACTACAATGAGCAGTTCTTC
TRBJ2-7,TRBD1,-,TRBV6-1,15,CASSQGFNGQGAQYF,TGTGCCAGCAGTCAAGGATTTAATGGACAGGGCGCGCAGTACTTC
TRBJ2-5,TRBD2,-,TRBV5-1,16,CASSFSGGRIQETQYF,TGCGCCAGCAGCTTTTCGGGCGGGAGGATACAAGAGACCCAGTACTTC
TRBJ2-7,TRBD1,-,TRBV14,15,CASSPRGQESYEQYF,TGTGCCAGCAGCCCCAGGGGACAGGAGTCCTACGAGCAGTACTTC
TRBJ1-5,-,-,TRBV28,13,CASSFWGDQPQHF,TGTGCCAGCAGTTTTTGGGGGGACCAGCCCCAGCATTTT
TRBJ1-2,-,-,TRBV28,15,CASSFPRRGESGYTF,TGTGCCAGCAGTTTCCCGCGTAGGGGTGAGAGTGGCTACACCTTC
TRBJ2-3,-,few,TRBV9,15,CASSVGGIGTDTQYF,TGTGCCAGCAGCGTAGGCGGGATTGGCACAGATACGCAGTATTTT
TRBJ2-7,-,-,TRBV2,14,CASSVRGSSYEQYF,TGTGCCAGCAGTGTCCGAGGGTCCTCCTACGAGCAGTACTTC
TRBJ1-2,-,-,TRBV9,16,CASSPQAGQGNYGYTF,TGTGCCAGCAGCCCACAGGCAGGGCAGGGGAACTATGGCTACACCTTC
TRBJ2-3,-,few,TRBV20-1,11,CSVRGLDTQYF,TGCAGTGTGAGGGGATTGGATACGCAGTATTTT
TRBJ1-2,-,few,TRBV5-1,13,CASSLAGIYGYTF,TGCGCCAGCAGCTTGGCGGGGATCTATGGCTACACCTTC
TRBJ2-3,-,-,TRBV7-9,15,CASSLNREFADTQYF,TGTGCCAGCAGCTTAAATAGGGAGTTTGCAGATACGCAGTATTTT
TRBJ2-5,-,-,TRBV2,14,CASSVYGLQETQYF,TGTGCCAGCAGTGTGTACGGACTTCAAGAGACCCAGTACTTC
TRBJ2-7,TRBD2,-,TRBV28,14,CASTHSGRGYEQYF,TGTGCCAGCACCCATAGCGGGAGGGGCTACGAGCAGTACTTC
TRBJ2-1,-,-,TRBV9,16,CASSVGVTPSYNEQFF,TGTGCCAGCAGCGTAGGGGTGACTCCCTCCTACAATGAGCAGTTCTTC
TRBJ1-5,-,once,TRBV14,18,CASSQANEGGRGNQPQHF,TGTGCCAGCAGCCAAGCGAACGAAGGGGGAAGGGGCAATCAGCCCCAGCATTTT
TRBJ1-1,TRBD1,few,TRBV9,14,CASSVGLGQDKAFF,TGTGCCAGCAGCGTAGGGCTGGGACAGGATAAAGCTTTCTTT
TRBJ1-1,TRBD1,-,TRBV18,14,CASSPAGGFTEAFF,TGTGCCAGCTCACCAGCAGGGGGCTTCACTGAAGCTTTCTTT
TRBJ2-5,TRBD2,once,TRBV6-6,13,CASSPSGRTTQYF,TGTGCCAGCAGTCCAAGCGGGAGGACGACCCAGTACTTC
TRBJ2-3,-,-,TRBV7-2,13,CASSYQGTDTQYF,TGTGCCAGCAGCTACCAGGGGACAGATACGCAGTATTTT
TRBJ1-2,-,-,TRBV28,15,CASSFVPQGLYGYTF,TGTGCCAGCAGTTTTGTTCCACAAGGGCTCTATGGCTACACCTTC